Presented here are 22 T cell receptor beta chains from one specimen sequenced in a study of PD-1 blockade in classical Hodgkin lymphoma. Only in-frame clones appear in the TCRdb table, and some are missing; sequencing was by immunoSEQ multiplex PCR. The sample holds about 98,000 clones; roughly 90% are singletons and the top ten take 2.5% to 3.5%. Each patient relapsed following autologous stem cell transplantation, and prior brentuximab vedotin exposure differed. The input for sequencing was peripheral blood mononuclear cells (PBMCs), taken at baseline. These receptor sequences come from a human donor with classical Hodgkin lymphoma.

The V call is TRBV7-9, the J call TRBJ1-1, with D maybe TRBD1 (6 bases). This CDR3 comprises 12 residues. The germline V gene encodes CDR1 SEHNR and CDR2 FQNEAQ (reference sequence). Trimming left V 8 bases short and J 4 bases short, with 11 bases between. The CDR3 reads CASRGGATEAFF. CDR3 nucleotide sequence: TGTGCCAGCCGAGGGGGGGCCACTGAAGCTTTCTTT.

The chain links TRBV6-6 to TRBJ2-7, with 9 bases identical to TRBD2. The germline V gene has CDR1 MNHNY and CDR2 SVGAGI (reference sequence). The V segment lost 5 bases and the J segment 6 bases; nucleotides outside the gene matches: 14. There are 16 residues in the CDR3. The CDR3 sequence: CASSRPSGTEPLEQYF. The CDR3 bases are TGTGCCAGCAGTCGACCTAGCGGGACCGAACCCCTCGAGCAGTACTTC.

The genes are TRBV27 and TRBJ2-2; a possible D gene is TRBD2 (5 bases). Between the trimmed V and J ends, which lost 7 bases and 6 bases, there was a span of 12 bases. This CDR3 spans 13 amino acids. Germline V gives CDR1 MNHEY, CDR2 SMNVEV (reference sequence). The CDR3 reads CASTRVRAGELFF. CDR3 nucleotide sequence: TGTGCCAGCACTCGCGTGAGGGCCGGGGAGCTGTTTTTT.

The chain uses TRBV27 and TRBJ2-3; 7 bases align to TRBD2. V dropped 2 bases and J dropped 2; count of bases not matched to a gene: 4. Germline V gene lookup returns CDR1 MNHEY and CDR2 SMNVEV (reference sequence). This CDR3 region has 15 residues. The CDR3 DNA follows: TGTGCCAGCAGTTTACGCGGGAGAGTCACAGATACGCAGTATTTT. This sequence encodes CASSLRGRVTDTQYF.

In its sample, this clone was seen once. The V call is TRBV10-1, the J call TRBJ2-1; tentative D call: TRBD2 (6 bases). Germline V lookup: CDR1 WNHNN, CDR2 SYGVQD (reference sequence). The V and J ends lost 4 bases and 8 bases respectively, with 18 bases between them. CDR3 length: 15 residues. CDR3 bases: TGCGCCAGCAGTGGTGGGGCGGGATGGATGTATGAGCAGTTCTTC. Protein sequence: CASSGGAGWMYEQFF.

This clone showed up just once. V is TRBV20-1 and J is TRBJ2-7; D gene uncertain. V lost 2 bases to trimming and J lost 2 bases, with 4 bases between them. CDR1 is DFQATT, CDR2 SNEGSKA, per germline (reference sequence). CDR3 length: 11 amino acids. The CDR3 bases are TGCAGTGCTAGAAGGGCCTACGAGCAGTACTTC. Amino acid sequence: CSARRAYEQYF.

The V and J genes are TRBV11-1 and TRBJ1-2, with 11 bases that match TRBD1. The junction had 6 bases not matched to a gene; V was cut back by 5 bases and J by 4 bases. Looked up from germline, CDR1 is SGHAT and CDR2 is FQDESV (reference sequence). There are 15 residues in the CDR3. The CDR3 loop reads CASSPLGQGAYGYTF. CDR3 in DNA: TGTGCCAGCAGCCCTCTCGGACAGGGGGCCTATGGCTACACCTTC.

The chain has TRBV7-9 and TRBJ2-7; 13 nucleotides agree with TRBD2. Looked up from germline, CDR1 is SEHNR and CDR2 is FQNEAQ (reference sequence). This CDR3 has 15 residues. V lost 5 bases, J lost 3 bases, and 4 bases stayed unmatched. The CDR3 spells CASSLGTSGNYEQYF. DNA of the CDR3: TGTGCCAGCAGCCTGGGGACTAGCGGGAACTACGAGCAGTACTTC.

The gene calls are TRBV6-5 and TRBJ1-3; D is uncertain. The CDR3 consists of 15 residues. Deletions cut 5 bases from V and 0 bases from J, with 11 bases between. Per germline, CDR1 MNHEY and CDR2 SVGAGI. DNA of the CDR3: TGTGCCAGCAGTACGACACCGTTCTCTGGAAACACCATATATTTT. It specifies CASSTTPFSGNTIYF.

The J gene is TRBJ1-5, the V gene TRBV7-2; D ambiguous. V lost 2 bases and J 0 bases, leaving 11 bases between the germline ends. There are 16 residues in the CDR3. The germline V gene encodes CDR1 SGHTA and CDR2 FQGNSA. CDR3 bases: TGTGCCAGCAGCTTAAACGGGATTTATAGCAATCAGCCCCAGCATTTT. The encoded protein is CASSLNGIYSNQPQHF. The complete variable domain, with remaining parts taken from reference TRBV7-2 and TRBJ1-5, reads GAGVSQSPSNKVTEKGKDVELRCDPISGHTALYWYRQSLGQGLEFLIYFQGNSAPDKSGLPSDRFSAERTGGSVSTLTIQRTQQEDSAVYLCASSLNGIYSNQPQHFGDGTRLSIL.

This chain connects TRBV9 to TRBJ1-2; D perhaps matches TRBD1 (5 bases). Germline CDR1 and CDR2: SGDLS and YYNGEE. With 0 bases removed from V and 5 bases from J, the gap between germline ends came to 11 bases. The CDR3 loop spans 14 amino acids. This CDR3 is CASSVEGRPYGYTF. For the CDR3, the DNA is TGTGCCAGCAGCGTAGAGGGACGGCCGTATGGCTACACCTTC.

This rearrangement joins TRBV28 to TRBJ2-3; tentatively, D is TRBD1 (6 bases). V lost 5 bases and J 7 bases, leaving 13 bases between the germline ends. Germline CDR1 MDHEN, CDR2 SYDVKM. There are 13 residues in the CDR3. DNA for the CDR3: TGTGCCAGCAGTCGAATGGGACAACATACGCAGTATTTT. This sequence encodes CASSRMGQHTQYF.

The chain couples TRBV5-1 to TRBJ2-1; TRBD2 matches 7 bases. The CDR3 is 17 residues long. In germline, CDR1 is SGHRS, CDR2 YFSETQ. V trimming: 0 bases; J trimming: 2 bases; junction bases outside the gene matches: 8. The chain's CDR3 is CASSLAASSGAYNEQFF. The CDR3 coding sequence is TGCGCCAGCAGCTTGGCCGCGTCTAGCGGAGCCTACAATGAGCAGTTCTTC.

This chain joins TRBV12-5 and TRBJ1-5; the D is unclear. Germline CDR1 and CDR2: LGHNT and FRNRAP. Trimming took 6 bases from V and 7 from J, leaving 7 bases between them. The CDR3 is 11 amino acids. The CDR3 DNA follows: TGTGCTAGTGGACAAAGCCAGCCCCAGCATTTT. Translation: CASGQSQPQHF.

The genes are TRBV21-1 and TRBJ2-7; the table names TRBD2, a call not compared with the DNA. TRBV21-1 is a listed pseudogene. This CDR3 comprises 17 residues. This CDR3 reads CAMPVKREGRFRYEQYF. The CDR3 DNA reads TGTGCCATGCCCGTCAAGCGGGAGGGCCGATTTCGCTACGAGCAGTACTTC.

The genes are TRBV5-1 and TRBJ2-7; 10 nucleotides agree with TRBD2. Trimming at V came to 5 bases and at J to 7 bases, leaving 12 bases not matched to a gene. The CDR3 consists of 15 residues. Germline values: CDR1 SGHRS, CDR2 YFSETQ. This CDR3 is CASSIISGRRQEQYF. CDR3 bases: TGCGCCAGCAGTATAATTAGCGGGAGGCGTCAAGAGCAGTACTTC. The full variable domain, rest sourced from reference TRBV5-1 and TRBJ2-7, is KAGVTQTPRYLIKTRGQQVTLSCSPISGHRSVSWYQQTPGQGLQFLFEYFSETQRNKGNFPGRFSGRQFSNSRSEMNVSTLELGDSALYLCASSIISGRRQEQYFGPGTRLTVT.

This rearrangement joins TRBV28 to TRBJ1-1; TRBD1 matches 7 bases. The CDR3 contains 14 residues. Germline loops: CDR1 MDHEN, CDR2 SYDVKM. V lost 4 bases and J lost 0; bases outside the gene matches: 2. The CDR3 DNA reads TGTGCCAGCAGTTCGGGACAGATGAACACTGAAGCTTTCTTT. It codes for CASSSGQMNTEAFF.

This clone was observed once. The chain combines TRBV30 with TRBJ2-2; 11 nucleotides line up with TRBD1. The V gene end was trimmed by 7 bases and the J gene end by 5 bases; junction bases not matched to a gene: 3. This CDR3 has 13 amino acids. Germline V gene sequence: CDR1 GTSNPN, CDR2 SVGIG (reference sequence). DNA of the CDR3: TGTGCCTCCCGGGACAGGGGGACCGGGGAGCTGTTTTTT. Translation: CASRDRGTGELFF. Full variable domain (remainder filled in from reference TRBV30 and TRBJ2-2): SQTIHQWPATLVQPVGSPLSLECTVEGTSNPNLYWYRQAAGRGLQLLFYSVGIGQISSEVPQNLSASRPQDRQFILSSKKLLLSDSGFYLCASRDRGTGELFFGEGSRLTVL.

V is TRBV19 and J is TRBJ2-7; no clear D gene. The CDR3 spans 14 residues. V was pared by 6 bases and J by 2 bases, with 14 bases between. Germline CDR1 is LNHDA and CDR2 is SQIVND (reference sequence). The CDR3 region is CASRRTDSPYEQYF. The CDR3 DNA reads TGTGCCAGTAGACGGACGGATTCTCCCTACGAGCAGTACTTC.

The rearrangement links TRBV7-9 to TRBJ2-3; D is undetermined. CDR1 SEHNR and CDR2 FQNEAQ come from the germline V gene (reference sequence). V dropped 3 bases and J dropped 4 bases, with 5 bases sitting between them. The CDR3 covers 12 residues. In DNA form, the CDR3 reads TGTGCCAGCAGCTTCATGGCAGATACGCAGTATTTT. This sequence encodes CASSFMADTQYF.

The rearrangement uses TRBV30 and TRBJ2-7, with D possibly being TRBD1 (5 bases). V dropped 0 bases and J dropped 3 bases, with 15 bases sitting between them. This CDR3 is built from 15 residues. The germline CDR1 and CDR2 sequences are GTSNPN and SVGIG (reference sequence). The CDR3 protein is CAWSVHSQGFYEQYF. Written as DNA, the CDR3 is TGTGCCTGGAGTGTACATTCGCAGGGATTCTACGAGCAGTACTTC.

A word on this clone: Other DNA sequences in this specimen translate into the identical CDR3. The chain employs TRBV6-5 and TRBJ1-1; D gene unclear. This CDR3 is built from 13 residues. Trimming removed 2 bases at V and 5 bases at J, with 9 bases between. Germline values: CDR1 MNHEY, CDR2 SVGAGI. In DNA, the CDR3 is TGTGCCAGCAGTTACATAGGAGGAACTGAAGCTTTCTTT. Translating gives CASSYIGGTEAFF.